Following are 26 T cell receptor beta chains from one sample sequenced in a study of T cells after posttransplantation cyclophosphamide. Clones were sequenced by immunoSEQ multiplex PCR, and TCRdb holds only the in-frame ones, with some missing. The sample carries tens of thousands of clones, about 82% recorded once. The specimen was PBMCs. The receptors were gathered from a woman aged 55-70 years with a blood cancer, CMV-positive, and with a related stem cell donor.

This clone has only a few counts. The rearrangement links TRBV7-2 to TRBJ2-1; D may be TRBD2 (6 bases). V lost 6 bases and J 6 bases, leaving 24 bases between the germline ends. The germline CDR1 and CDR2 sequences are SGHTA and FQGNSA. The CDR3 is 17 amino acids. CDR3 DNA: TGTGCCAGCAGTCTTCAACCGCCGGGACTGGGAGTCAATGAGCAGTTCTTC. Translation gives CASSLQPPGLGVNEQFF.

This chain links TRBV9 with TRBJ2-5; D is perhaps TRBD2 (5 bases). The V end lost 4 bases, the J end lost 4 bases, and 17 bases lay between the germline ends. The CDR3 runs 15 residues. CDR1 SGDLS and CDR2 YYNGEE come from the germline V gene. CDR3 region: CASSPPGNRVETQYF. The CDR3 DNA sequence: TGTGCCAGCAGCCCCCCGGGGAACCGTGTAGAGACCCAGTACTTC.

The V gene is TRBV7-6, the J gene TRBJ2-1; 8 nucleotides align to TRBD2. In germline, CDR1 is SGHVS, CDR2 FNYEAQ. This CDR3 is 16 amino acids long. The junction had 11 bases not matched to a gene; V was cut back by 4 bases and J by 6 bases. The CDR3 protein is CASSSWSSGSFNEQFF. The CDR3 nucleotides are TGTGCCAGCAGCTCCTGGAGCAGCGGGAGTTTCAATGAGCAGTTCTTC.

The V gene is TRBV7-8, the J gene TRBJ1-2; TRBD1 matches at 12 bases. The CDR3 extends over 15 amino acids. The trim removed 5 bases at V and 8 bases at J, leaving 9 bases unmatched. Germline V gene sequence: CDR1 SGHVS, CDR2 FQNEAQ. The DNA of the CDR3 is TGTGCCAGCAGCGGCCGGGACAGGGGGCCGCGGGGCTACACCTTC. This translates into CASSGRDRGPRGYTF. Filled out from reference TRBV7-8 and TRBJ1-2, the complete variable domain reads GAGVSQSPRYKVAKRGQDVALRCDPISGHVSLFWYQQALGQGPEFLTYFQNEAQLDKSGLPSDRFFAERPEGSVSTLKIQRTQQEDSAVYLCASSGRDRGPRGYTFGSGTRLTVV.

The gene calls are TRBV14 and TRBJ2-7; 7 nucleotides align to TRBD2. The germline CDR1 and CDR2 sequences are SGHDN and FVKESK. V dropped 1 base and J dropped 4; count of bases not matched to a gene: 7. The CDR3 extends over 15 amino acids. CDR3 residues: CASSQVLRGSYEQYF. In DNA, the CDR3 is TGTGCCAGCAGCCAAGTTCTTCGCGGGAGTTACGAGCAGTACTTC.

The chain has TRBV4-2 and TRBJ2-1; no clear D. CDR3 length: 15 residues. Germline assignment: CDR1 LGHNA and CDR2 YNFKEQ. V was cut by 1 base and J by 4 bases, with 11 bases left in between. The CDR3 sequence: CASSQVSQAYNEQFF. The CDR3 nucleotides are TGTGCCAGCAGCCAAGTTTCCCAAGCTTACAATGAGCAGTTCTTC.

The chain has TRBV2 and TRBJ1-2; 7 bases match TRBD1. This CDR3 is built from 14 residues. Germline CDR1 and CDR2: SNHLY and FYNNEI. The V and J ends lost 6 bases and 2 bases, in that order; junction bases with no gene match: 6. This chain's CDR3 is CASSTETGNYGYTF. As DNA, the CDR3 is TGTGCCAGCAGCACCGAGACAGGGAACTATGGCTACACCTTC.

The chain recombines TRBV15 with TRBJ2-2; 12 bases match TRBD2. Unmatched junction bases numbered 1, after V lost 1 base and J lost 1 base. The CDR3 loop spans 17 amino acids. Germline lookup yields CDR1 LNHNV and CDR2 YYDKDF (reference sequence). CDR3 DNA: TGTGCCACCAGCAGAGGGACTAGCGGGAAGAACACCGGGGAGCTGTTTTTT. Amino acid sequence: CATSRGTSGKNTGELFF.

The V and J genes are TRBV14 and TRBJ2-3; the D is unclear. Trimming took 1 base from V and 1 from J, leaving 6 bases between them. Germline V gene data show CDR1 as SGHDN and CDR2 as FVKESK. The CDR3 spans 14 residues. In DNA form, the CDR3 reads TGTGCCAGCAGCCAAGTCGTCGGCACAGATACGCAGTATTTT. This encodes CASSQVVGTDTQYF.

The chain couples TRBV5-4 to TRBJ1-5, with D maybe TRBD1 (5 bases). This CDR3 is 15 amino acids long. Per germline, CDR1 SGHNT and CDR2 YYREEE (reference sequence). Trimming removed 4 bases from V and 3 bases from J, with 14 bases in between. The CDR3 DNA reads as TGTGCCAGCAGCGCCGGGACTCAGACCAATCAGCCCCAGCATTTT. Encoded protein: CASSAGTQTNQPQHF.

V and J are TRBV2 and TRBJ2-7, with 7 bases identical to TRBD2. CDR1 and CDR2 from the germline V gene are SNHLY and FYNNEI. This CDR3 contains 11 residues. V trimming: 6 bases; J trimming: 8 bases; junction bases outside the gene matches: 4. CDR3 nucleotides: TGTGCCAGCAGGCCGCGGGAGAAGCAGTACTTC. Its translation is CASRPREKQYF.

This chain uses TRBV4-1 with TRBJ2-1, with D possibly matching TRBD2 (5 bases). The germline V gene encodes CDR1 MGHRA and CDR2 YSYEKL. Trimming took 1 base from V and 0 from J, leaving 13 bases between them. The CDR3 consists of 17 residues. The DNA for the CDR3 is TGCGCCAGCAGCCAAGTGGACTCGAAAAGCTCCTACAATGAGCAGTTCTTC. Its translation is CASSQVDSKSSYNEQFF.

CDR3 nucleotides: TGTGCCAGCTCACCCGGGCTCCGGGAGGCTGAAGCTTTCTTT. It codes for CASSPGLREAEAFF. The rearrangement links TRBV18 to TRBJ1-1; D is uncertain. This CDR3 has 14 amino acids. The germline gives CDR1 KGHSH, CDR2 LQKENI. The germline V and J ends were trimmed by 3 bases and 6 bases, with 14 bases remaining between them. The whole variable domain, filled in from reference TRBV18 and TRBJ1-1, reads NAGVMQNPRHLVRRRGQEARLRCSPMKGHSHVYWYRQLPEEGLKFMVYLQKENIIDESGMPKERFSAEFPKEGPSILRIQQVVRGDSAAYFCASSPGLREAEAFFGQGTRLTVV.

This clone was seen only once. The rearrangement joins TRBV27 to TRBJ1-2, with D maybe TRBD1 (5 bases). CDR1 and CDR2 (germline): MNHEY, SMNVEV (reference sequence). Trimming cost V 6 bases and J 2 bases, with 19 bases left between them. The length of the CDR3 is 16 residues. CDR3 nucleotides: TGTGCCAGCAGCAGGGCCCACGAACGTAGGAACTATGGCTACACCTTC. Amino acids: CASSRAHERRNYGYTF.

The chain couples TRBV6-5 to TRBJ1-1; TRBD1 matches 11 bases. The germline V gene has CDR1 MNHEY and CDR2 SVGAGI. Germline trimming cut 4 bases from V and 5 bases from J; bases unmatched to any gene: 9. There are 16 residues in the CDR3. In DNA form, the CDR3 reads TGTGCCAGCAGTTGGGACAGGGGGTCGTTGGGTACTGAAGCTTTCTTT. It codes for CASSWDRGSLGTEAFF.

The rearrangement uses TRBV27 and TRBJ2-4, with 9 bases that match TRBD2. From germline, CDR1 is MNHEY and CDR2 SMNVEV (reference sequence). This CDR3 spans 14 amino acids. J was trimmed by 3 bases and V by 10 bases; bases with no gene match: 7. The CDR3 sequence is CATRAGGVKNIQYF. The CDR3 DNA reads TGTGCCACGCGAGCGGGAGGCGTCAAAAACATTCAGTACTTC.

The rearrangement links TRBV2 to TRBJ2-1; the match to TRBD2 covers 10 bases. V was clipped by 6 bases and J by 10 bases; unmatched bases: 6. Germline CDR1 reads SNHLY; CDR2 reads FYNNEI. The CDR3 covers 13 residues. CDR3 coding DNA: TGTGCCAGCAGGGTTTCGGGACTAGCGGAGCAGTTCTTC. Its protein is CASRVSGLAEQFF.

The J gene is TRBJ2-1, the V gene TRBV6-6; 8 nucleotides agree with TRBD2. Germline V gives CDR1 MNHNY, CDR2 SVGAGI (reference sequence). This CDR3 contains 15 residues. V was clipped by 6 bases and J by 1 base; unmatched bases: 5. The CDR3 sequence: CASRSAGESYNEQFF. As DNA, the CDR3 is TGTGCCAGCAGGTCAGCGGGAGAATCCTACAATGAGCAGTTCTTC.

This chain links TRBV2 with TRBJ2-1; no reliable D call. The germline CDR1 and CDR2 sequences are SNHLY and FYNNEI. Trimming left V 6 bases short and J 0 bases short, with 6 bases between. The CDR3 loop spans 13 amino acids. In nucleotides, the CDR3 is TGTGCCAGCAGAAGCCGCTCCTACAATGAGCAGTTCTTC. Translating gives CASRSRSYNEQFF.

V and J are TRBV5-1 and TRBJ2-2; TRBD2 might be the D (6 bases). Between the trimmed V and J ends, which lost 5 bases and 6 bases, there was a span of 17 bases. This CDR3 has 15 residues. CDR1 is SGHRS, CDR2 YFSETQ, per germline. CDR3 DNA sequence: TGCGCCAGCAGTCTAGAACCATCGGGGGCCGGGGAGCTGTTTTTT. Translating gives CASSLEPSGAGELFF.

The chain uses TRBV5-1 and TRBJ1-1, with 8 bases identical to TRBD1. The germline V gene encodes CDR1 SGHRS and CDR2 YFSETQ. V shed 3 bases, J shed 5 bases, and the junction held 9 bases outside the gene matches. This CDR3 is built from 15 residues. CDR3 amino acids: CASSSLGRGHTEAFF. CDR3 nucleotide sequence: TGCGCCAGCAGCTCCCTCGGCAGGGGGCATACTGAAGCTTTCTTT.

Concerning this clone itself: The same CDR3 is also encoded by other DNA sequences in this sample. V and J are TRBV5-6 and TRBJ1-6, with 10 bases that match TRBD1. Trimming cost V 3 bases and J 10 bases; bases outside gene matches: 7. The CDR3 covers 15 residues. Germline V lookup: CDR1 SGHDT, CDR2 YYEEEE. This CDR3 is CASSSWGTGVSPLHF. CDR3 in DNA: TGTGCCAGCAGCTCGTGGGGGACAGGGGTATCACCCCTCCACTTT. The full variable domain, completed using reference TRBV5-6 and TRBJ1-6, is DAGVTQSPTHLIKTRGQQVTLRCSPKSGHDTVSWYQQALGQGPQFIFQYYEEEERQRGNFPDRFSGHQFPNYSSELNVNALLLGDSALYLCASSSWGTGVSPLHFGNGTRLTVT.

V is TRBV5-1 and J is TRBJ2-2; 10 bases map to TRBD2. The CDR3 is made up of 15 amino acids. The V gene end was trimmed by 4 bases and the J gene end by 6 bases; junction bases not matched to a gene: 6. Looked up from germline, CDR1 is SGHRS and CDR2 is YFSETQ. CDR3 bases: TGCGCCAGCAGCCCCCTAGCGGGAGTTCCCGGGGAGCTGTTTTTT. Amino acids: CASSPLAGVPGELFF.

This clone came up a few times. The genes are TRBV10-3 and TRBJ1-3; tentatively, D is TRBD1 (6 bases). Per germline, CDR1 ENHRY and CDR2 SYGVKD. V shed 0 bases and J shed 3 bases, with 12 bases lying between them. The CDR3 has 16 amino acids. CDR3 residues: CAISESPGVIGNTIYF. Written as DNA, the CDR3 is TGTGCCATCAGTGAGTCTCCAGGGGTGATTGGAAACACCATATATTTT.

This chain's CDR3 is CASSAGQLSGYTF. The DNA for the CDR3 is TGTGCCAGCAGTGCCGGACAGTTGTCTGGCTACACCTTC. The gene calls are TRBV2 and TRBJ1-2, with D perhaps matching TRBD1 (6 bases). The CDR3 is 13 residues long. The germline gives CDR1 SNHLY, CDR2 FYNNEI. V lost 4 bases to trimming and J lost 7 bases, with 13 bases between them. Drawing the rest from reference TRBV2 and TRBJ1-2, the complete variable domain is EPEVTQTPSHQVTQMGQEVILRCVPISNHLYFYWYRQILGQKVEFLVSFYNNEISEKSEIFDDQFSVERPDGSNFTLKIRSTKLEDSAMYFCASSAGQLSGYTFGSGTRLTVV.

The CDR3 nucleotides are TGTGCCAGCAGTTACTCAGGGACAGTCAACAATGAGCAGTTCTTC. Translation gives CASSYSGTVNNEQFF. V gene TRBV6-5 combines with J gene TRBJ2-1; the match to TRBD1 covers 7 bases. The CDR3 contains 15 residues. The V gene's germline CDR1 is MNHEY and CDR2 SVGAGI. J was trimmed by 5 bases and V by 0 bases; bases with no gene match: 4.